This T cell receptor beta chain was sequenced for a study of cytotoxic CD8 clonotypes in ibrutinib-treated CLL. Some clones are missing from TCRdb's copy, which holds only in-frame ones; the method was immunoSEQ multiplex PCR. Of 250,000 to 350,000 clones in the sample, approximately 76% are singletons; the top ten hold around 5.1%. The CDR3 sequence is 18 residues long. Per germline, CDR1 SGHRS and CDR2 YFSETQ. Trimming left V 4 bases short and J 2 bases short, with 25 bases between. This clone has only one observation. The clonotype comes from a human donor with chronic lymphocytic leukemia. Sample: PBMCs, taken at disease progression, from a patient treated with ibrutinib. This chain connects TRBV5-1 to TRBJ2-7, with D possibly matching TRBD2 (6 bases). CDR3 protein: CASSRVGGFGTNTYEQYF. The CDR3 coding sequence is TGCGCCAGCAGCCGGGTAGGAGGGTTCGGAACAAACACCTACGAGCAGTACTTC. Variable domain in full (rest from reference TRBV5-1 and TRBJ2-7): KAGVTQTPRYLIKTRGQQVTLSCSPISGHRSVSWYQQTPGQGLQFLFEYFSETQRNKGNFPGRFSGRQFSNSRSEMNVSTLELGDSALYLCASSRVGGFGTNTYEQYFGPGTRLTVT.